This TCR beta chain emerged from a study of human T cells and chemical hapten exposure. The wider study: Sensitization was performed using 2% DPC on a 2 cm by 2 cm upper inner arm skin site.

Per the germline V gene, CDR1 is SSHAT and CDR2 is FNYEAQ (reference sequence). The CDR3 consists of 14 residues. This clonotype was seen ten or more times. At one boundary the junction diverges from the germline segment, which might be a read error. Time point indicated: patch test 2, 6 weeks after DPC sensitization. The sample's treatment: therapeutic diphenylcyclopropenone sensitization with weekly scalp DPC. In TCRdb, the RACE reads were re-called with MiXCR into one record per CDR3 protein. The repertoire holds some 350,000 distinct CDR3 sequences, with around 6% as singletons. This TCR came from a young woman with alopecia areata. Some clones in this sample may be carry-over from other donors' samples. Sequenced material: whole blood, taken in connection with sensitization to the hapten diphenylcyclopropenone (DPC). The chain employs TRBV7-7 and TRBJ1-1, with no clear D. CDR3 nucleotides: TGTGCTAGCAGCCGAATCCCGAGGGACACTGAAGCTTTCTTT. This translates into CASSRIPRDTEAFF.